This record covers a single T cell receptor (beta chain). Its antigen is currently not known. Per-base quality was not reported, and no clone a single base away is much larger than it. CD8 naive samples consisted of CD45RO-negative cells that were positively selected for CCR7, yielding a CD45RA+CCR7+ population without TemRA cells. Healthy HIV-negative adults with no recently reported acute infections or vaccinations were included as donors. Only Caucasian adults living in Nashville, Tennessee, USA were represented among the donors. Blood was collected by leukapheresis, and PBMCs were isolated by Ficoll-Histopaque density gradient centrifugation and then cryopreserved in liquid nitrogen vapor phase. Analytical flow cytometry was used to check the purity and quantity of every magnetically sorted T cell population. Genomic DNA was isolated from every sorted fraction and measured by UV absorbance on a Nanodrop 2000c.

Using the deep immunoSEQ assay, TCR CDR3 regions were amplified from genomic DNA by multiplex PCR. Extracted genomic DNA from each cell subset was spread evenly across all wells of several immunoSEQ 96-well plates, with each plate serving as a replicate. For sorted subsets, around 200 ng genomic DNA, equal to 30,000 or so T cell genomes, was loaded into each replicate PCR. The purified libraries were quantified using a Qubit 3.0 fluorometer, sized with a Bioanalyzer 2100, and then quantified again using the KAPA Library Quantification kit. A separate single-read 150-cycle Illumina NextSeq 550 flow cell was used to sequence each immunoSEQ 96-well plate. As for the authors' bioinformatics: Because only junctional sequences without quality scores were contained in the immunoSEQ output, filtering matching that applied to full-length reads could not be performed. To assign V/J genes and CDR3, sequences were annotated using PyIR, a Python wrapper for IgBLAST v1.9, with IMGT germline references. Reads were filtered out if the reads had weak V/J assignments (E-value above 1e-6), no CDR3, stop codons, out-of-frame junctions, or ambiguous translated residues. V3J clonotypes were defined as sequences sharing the same inferred V gene, J gene, and CDR3 amino acid sequence. Percentage overlap between repertoires was calculated by dividing the number of shared unique clonotypes by the size of the smaller repertoire. Richness of each repertoire was evaluated using RTK rarefaction, the Chao1 estimator, and Recon v2.1 estimates of unobserved clonotypes. OLGA was used to compute generation probabilities for all TCRbeta clonotypes that the gDNA method yielded from a handful of donors. This is the immuneACCESS table as TCRdb keeps it, with only in-frame sequences that have V and J called. A part of the clones is gone; compared with another copy, unresolved V genes explain less than half, and the rest is unexplained. The D gene and trimming were derived from the DNA, and the V and J assignments and clone size from that table. The sample data list about 2.2 million clones, and approximately 92% of these were observed just once. The ten most abundant clones make up more than 1.5% of the sample.

The sample comes from a study of shared clonotypes between healthy human individuals (dated by TCRdb to 2020 to 2022). Study-level background: Three men and two women, aged 18 to 49 years, made up the cohort. To increase sequencing depth and limit assay-specific biases, different laboratories used diverse techniques to prepare libraries and sequence TCR repertoires. To estimate repertoire size and how much clonotype sharing occurs between individuals, the study deeply sequenced the blood TCR repertoires of about 5 healthy adults. Per donor, three plates each were used for CD4 naive and CD4 memory, two for CD8 naive, and one for CD8 memory. Between about 0.8 and 9 billion PBMCs per donor were obtained by leukapheresis. Points the paper makes about the study in general: Compared with non-shared clonotypes, the clonotypes found in all four sorted-subset donors had higher generation probabilities. Naive subsets generally had larger estimated clonotype richness than memory subsets. Because the study included a small number of donors, the genetic and exposure-history diversity represented was limited. Even with the large sequencing depth, rarefaction of the sorted-subset datasets indicated that sequencing was incomplete. When a handful of donors were compared, the shared fraction of clonotypes was about 5% for naive CD4, more than 3% for naive CD8, roughly 2.5% for memory CD4, and about 0.36% for memory CD8. Only blood was sampled, and tissue TCR repertoires likely differ from those in blood. Pairwise subsampling led to the expectation that sequencing depth would affect the degree of clonotype sharing among donors.

Sequencing input: naive CD8+ T cells from PBMCs. In light of the paper, this sample's cell subset or site label describes: CD45RA+CCR7+. This TCR derives from a man aged 18 to 30 in good health. Some clones in this sample may be carry-over from other donors' samples.

The base sequence is TGTGCCAGCAGTTCCGGGCTAGCGGGGGATTACACAGATACGCAGTATTTT. This translates into CASSSGLAGDYTDTQYF. This receptor chain uses TRBV28 and TRBJ2-3, with 10 bases matching TRBD2. The CDR3 measures 17 amino acids from cysteine to phenylalanine. Only the CDR3 part of the read is kept: 51 bases, read in frame from the first base. From a lookup of the germline V gene, CDR1 and CDR2 are MDHEN and SYDVKM. The junction shows trimming of 4 bases on V and 2 bases on J, and the gene matches do not reach 9 bases of it.